This record concerns one T cell receptor (beta chain) sequence. As yet, its antigen is unknown. The data were taken from a study of Graves' ophthalmopathy and Graves' hyperthyroidism. Overall study context: Peripheral blood was gathered at first diagnosis, ahead of any treatment whatsoever. Study-level points and caveats: A majority of expanded thyroid clonotypes exceeding 0.001 frequency were likewise present in blood.

The authors diagnosed from clinical symptoms, serum thyroxine, TRAb, thyroid ultrasound and orbital computed tomography. The authors isolated PBMCs from more than 9 ml of fresh peripheral blood. Amplifying from RNA transcripts, the study obtained TCR beta CDR3 regions. First-round RT-PCR used HTBI primers; second-round multiplex PCR followed. TCRdb passed the multiplex PCR reads through MiXCR, listing each CDR3 protein once. The sample includes 650,000 to 900,000 distinct CDR3 sequences, 35% to 50% seen only once; the top ten take 44%. This CDR3 is built from 13 residues. Germline CDR1 is MGHDK and CDR2 is SYGVNS. With 6 bases removed from V and 9 bases from J, the gap between germline ends came to 17 bases.

The sample was peripheral blood. The receptor was derived from an adult man with Graves' ophthalmopathy. The rearrangement uses TRBV25-1 and TRBJ2-5, with D perhaps TRBD1 (6 bases). CDR3 region: CASRGRGHQPQYF. In DNA, the CDR3 is TGTGCCAGCAGAGGCAGGGGACATCAGCCCCAGTACTTC.